The 9 T cell receptor beta chains given below trace back to one sample, sequenced in a study of shared clonotypes between healthy human individuals. Data came from immunoSEQ multiplex PCR; TCRdb stores just in-frame clones and leaves some out. The table lists some 240,000 clones, 50% to 80% of them singletons. Sequencing used memory CD4+ T cells sorted from blood. Documented subset: CD45RA-negative fraction. The receptors were gathered from a man aged 25 to 45 in good health.

V gene TRBV27 combines with J gene TRBJ2-3; D possibly corresponds to TRBD2 (5 bases). The CDR3 has 15 residues. The ends were cut back, 7 bases at V and 3 bases at J, with 17 bases in the middle. Germline V gene lookup returns CDR1 MNHEY and CDR2 SMNVEV (reference sequence). CDR3 sequence (DNA): TGTGCCAGCACCCCCTCGTCGGAGGAGACAGATACGCAGTATTTT. This encodes CASTPSSEETDTQYF.

V usage is TRBV6-6 and J usage is TRBJ1-5; 10 bases match TRBD1. The germline gives CDR1 MNHNY, CDR2 SVGAGI (reference sequence). The CDR3 has 15 residues. Unmatched junction bases numbered 4, after V lost 5 bases and J lost 3 bases. The CDR3: CASSRGQGDNQPQHF. The CDR3 DNA sequence: TGTGCCAGCAGTCGAGGACAGGGGGACAATCAGCCCCAGCATTTT.

The sample holds a few counts of this clone. The chain has TRBV10-3 and TRBJ2-1; possibly TRBD2 for D (6 bases). The germline V gene has CDR1 ENHRY and CDR2 SYGVKD. The CDR3 has 11 residues. Trimming pared 2 bases from V and 14 bases from J, leaving 10 bases between. The CDR3 DNA follows: TGTGCCATCAGTGAGGGGGGGAGTGAGTTCTTC. As protein: CAISEGGSEFF.

This chain links TRBV27 with TRBJ2-1; possibly TRBD2 for D (5 bases). Germline CDR1 MNHEY, CDR2 SMNVEV (reference sequence). The CDR3 is 14 amino acids. V was trimmed by 4 bases and J by 9 bases, leaving 16 bases between them. As DNA, the CDR3 is TGTGCCAGCAGTTCGCTCGACTCCCGGGGTGAGCAGTTCTTC. Its protein product is CASSSLDSRGEQFF.

This rearrangement joins TRBV5-5 to TRBJ2-1, with D possibly being TRBD2 (8 bases). Trimming removed 4 bases from V and 6 bases from J, with 26 bases in between. CDR1 and CDR2 (germline): SGHKS, YYEKEE (reference sequence). CDR3 length equals 18 residues. CDR3 nucleotide sequence: TGTGCCAGCAGCCAAGGGGGCGGGAGGCAGGGTGTGGCCAATGAGCAGTTCTTC. Translating it yields CASSQGGGRQGVANEQFF.

The chain uses TRBV10-1 and TRBJ2-1; TRBD1 aligns across 8 bases. V dropped 3 bases and J dropped 5; count of bases not matched to a gene: 6. The CDR3 is 15 amino acids. CDR1 is WNHNN, CDR2 SYGVQD, per germline (reference sequence). CDR3 in DNA: TGCGCCAGCAGTGAAGCAGGGGGCTTTAACAATGAGCAGTTCTTC. It codes for CASSEAGGFNNEQFF.

V usage is TRBV2 and J usage is TRBJ2-5; 7 bases match TRBD1. V was clipped by 7 bases and J by 1 base; unmatched bases: 6. Germline V gene sequence: CDR1 SNHLY, CDR2 FYNNEI. The CDR3 is made up of 14 amino acids. The CDR3 DNA follows: TGTGCCAGCAATAGACAGGGACCCCAAGAGACCCAGTACTTC. Protein product: CASNRQGPQETQYF.

This clone has only one observation. The V and J genes are TRBV6-1 and TRBJ1-5, with a tentative D call TRBD1 (5 bases). Per the germline V gene, CDR1 is MNHNS and CDR2 is SASEGT. The CDR3 has 13 residues. Trimming shortened V by 7 bases and J by 3 bases, and 10 bases separated the two germline ends. The CDR3 DNA reads as TGTGCCAGCATCCGGGACCCCAATCAGCCCCAGCATTTT. Its protein is CASIRDPNQPQHF.

A remark on this clone: A much larger clone is a single base away; this may be a read error. CDR3 DNA sequence: TGTGCTAGCAGCGTCGACACCTCCACAAATACGCAGTATTTT. Protein: CASSVDTSTNTQYF. The V gene is TRBV7-7, the J gene TRBJ2-3, with D uncertain. In germline, CDR1 is SSHAT, CDR2 FNYEAQ (reference sequence). The CDR3 runs 14 residues.